Here is one T cell receptor (beta chain) with its context. The record originates from a study of blood T cell repertoires in COVID-19. The wider study: The United States, Italy and Spain provided the acute and convalescent COVID-19 samples.

Germline loops: CDR1 LNHDA, CDR2 SQIVND (reference sequence). V was cut by 7 bases and J by 6 bases, with 15 bases left in between. The CDR3 extends over 13 amino acids. The method was immunoSEQ multiplex PCR; TCRdb's version includes in-frame clones alone and lacks a portion of them. Of some 29,000 clones listed, roughly nine tenths were seen once; the top ten hold around 9.9%. Specimen: peripheral blood. The rearrangement joins TRBV19 to TRBJ1-1, with a weak D call TRBD1 (6 bases). The sequence was obtained from a human donor in a cohort sampled during active COVID-19. CDR3: CASNPAGAAEAFF. CDR3 DNA: TGTGCCAGTAACCCAGCGGGGGCAGCTGAAGCTTTCTTT.